This TCR beta chain was recovered during a study of CD8 T cells in ankylosing spondylitis. Overall study findings and caveats: Made up of fewer than 10 highly homologous variants, a TCR beta motif appeared characteristic of ankylosing spondylitis blood. As for the disease-linked clones, they showed a CD8+ phenotype and occurred at relatively low frequencies in peripheral blood.

Each TCR beta library was made by quantitative 5'-RACE that incorporated molecular barcodes. Using its own MiXCR run on the 5' RACE reads, TCRdb lists one record per CDR3 protein. The data hold approximately 250,000 distinct CDR3 sequences, with about 10% observed a single time. This clonotype was picked up many times. Antigen unknown. Germline assignment: CDR1 MDHEN and CDR2 SYDVKM. Trimming took off 7 bases at V and 6 bases at J, with 15 bases between the two ends. CDR3 size: 13 residues. V gene TRBV28 combines with J gene TRBJ1-2; D might be TRBD1 (5 bases). The clonotype was recovered from a male donor with ankylosing spondylitis or in good health (not recorded which). Material: blood, either unsorted or a sorted T cell fraction (not recorded which). The CDR3 here is CASTFLDRHGYTF. The CDR3 DNA follows: TGTGCCAGCACCTTCCTCGACAGACATGGCTACACCTTC.